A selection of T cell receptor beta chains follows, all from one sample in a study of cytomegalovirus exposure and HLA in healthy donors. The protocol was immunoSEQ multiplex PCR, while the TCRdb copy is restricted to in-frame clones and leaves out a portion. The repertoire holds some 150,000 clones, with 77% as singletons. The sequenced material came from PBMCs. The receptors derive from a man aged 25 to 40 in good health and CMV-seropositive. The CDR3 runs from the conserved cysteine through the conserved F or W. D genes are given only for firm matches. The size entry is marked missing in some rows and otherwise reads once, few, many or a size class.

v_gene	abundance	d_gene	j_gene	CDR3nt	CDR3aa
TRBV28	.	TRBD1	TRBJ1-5	TGTGCCAGCACCCCCGGCTGGGACAGACTCAATCAGCCCCAGCATTTT	CASTPGWDRLNQPQHF
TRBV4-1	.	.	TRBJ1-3	TGCGCCAGCAGCCAAGTGACAGGAGCATACACCATATATTTT	CASSQVTGAYTIYF
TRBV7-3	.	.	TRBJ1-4	TGTGCCAGCAGCTTAACAGGCAGGGTCGGTGAAAAACTGTTTTTT	CASSLTGRVGEKLFF
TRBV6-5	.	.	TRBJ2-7	TGTGCCAGCAGTTTCGGCCAGGGAAGCTCCTACGAGCAGTACTTC	CASSFGQGSSYEQYF
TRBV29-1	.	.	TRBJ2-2	TGCAGCGCAGCCGGGACACACGAAACCGGGGAGCTGTTTTTT	CSAAGTHETGELFF
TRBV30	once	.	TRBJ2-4	TGTGCCTGGAGTGTGAGCATAGTAGCCAAAAACATTCAGTACTTC	CAWSVSIVAKNIQYF
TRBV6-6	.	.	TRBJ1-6	TGTGCCAGCAGTTACCAGAGGTTGGGTTCACCCCTCCACTTT	CASSYQRLGSPLHF
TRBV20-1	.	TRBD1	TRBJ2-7	TGCAGGGCAGGGGGCGACGAGCAGTACTTC	CRAGGDEQYF
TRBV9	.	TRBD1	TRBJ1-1	TGTGCCAGCAGCGTAGGACAGGGGGAAACTGAAGCTTTCTTT	CASSVGQGETEAFF
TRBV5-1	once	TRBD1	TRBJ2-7	TGCGCCAGCAGCGTTACAGGGGAATACTCCTACGAGCAGTACTTC	CASSVTGEYSYEQYF
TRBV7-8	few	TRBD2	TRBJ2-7	TGTGCCAGCAGTTACCCTAGCGGGGCGCGGAGCTCCTACGAGCAGTACTTC	CASSYPSGARSSYEQYF
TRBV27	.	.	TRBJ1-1	TGTGCCAGCAGTTTACAAGCGACGAACACTGAAGCTTTCTTT	CASSLQATNTEAFF
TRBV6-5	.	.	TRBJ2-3	TGTGCCAGCAGGCTAGCGAGCTTCGAAGATACGCAGTATTTT	CASRLASFEDTQYF
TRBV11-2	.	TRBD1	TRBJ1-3	TGTGCCAGCAGCGCCGGACAGGGGGCTGGAAACACCATATATTTT	CASSAGQGAGNTIYF
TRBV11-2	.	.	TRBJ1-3	TGTGCCAGCAGCTTAGTAGGGGTCTCTGGAAACACCATATATTTT	CASSLVGVSGNTIYF
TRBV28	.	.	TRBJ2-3	TGTGCCAGCAGAATCGGGGTCAGCACAGATACGCAGTATTTT	CASRIGVSTDTQYF
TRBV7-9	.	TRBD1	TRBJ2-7	TGTGCCACGGCCGGCGGGACAGGGTTAGCCTACGAGCAGTACTTC	CATAGGTGLAYEQYF
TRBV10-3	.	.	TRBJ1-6	TGTGCCATCAGCTCTGCGGACAGATTTAATTCACCCCTCCACTTT	CAISSADRFNSPLHF
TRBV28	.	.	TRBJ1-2	TGTGCCAGCAAATCTATGAGAACAGGAAGTCTCTATGGCTACACCTTC	CASKSMRTGSLYGYTF
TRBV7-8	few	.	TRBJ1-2	TGTGCCAGCAGCTTAGCGCGGGGAGCAGGCTACACCTTC	CASSLARGAGYTF
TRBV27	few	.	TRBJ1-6	TGTGCCAGCAGTTGGGGGGGAGGGGATAATTCACCCCTCCACTTT	CASSWGGGDNSPLHF
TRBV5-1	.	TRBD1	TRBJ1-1	TGCGCCAGCAGCTCCCTACCGTCCGGGACAGCTAGCACTGAAGCTTTCTTT	CASSSLPSGTASTEAFF
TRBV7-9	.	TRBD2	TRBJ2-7	TGTGCCAGCAGCTTAGCGTCTCGGTCGGGGGGGAAATCCTACGAGCAGTACTTC	CASSLASRSGGKSYEQYF
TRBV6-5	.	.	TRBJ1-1	TGTGCCAGCAGTTACGAGGCGGGCGGAACTGAAGCTTTCTTT	CASSYEAGGTEAFF
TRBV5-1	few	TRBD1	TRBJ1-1	TGCGCCAGCAGCTTCTTACAGGGGGGTGTGGCTGAAGCTTTCTTT	CASSFLQGGVAEAFF
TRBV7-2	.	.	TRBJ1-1	TGTGCCAGCAGCTGGGGGGGTGGGTCACCTGAAGCTTTCTTT	CASSWGGGSPEAFF
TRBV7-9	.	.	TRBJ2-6	TGTGCCATCGGACAGTCTGGGGCCAACGTCCTGACTTTC	CAIGQSGANVLTF
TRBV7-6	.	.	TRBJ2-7	TGTGCCAGCAGCCCAGAAGGGAGCTCCTACGAGCAGTACTTC	CASSPEGSSYEQYF
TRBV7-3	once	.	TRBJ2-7	TGTGCCAGCAGCTCGAGGCTGTCCTACGAGCAGCACTTC	CASSSRLSYEQHF
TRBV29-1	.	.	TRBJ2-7	TGCAGCGGGGGAGGGGGGAGCTCCTACGAGCAGTACTTC	CSGGGGSSYEQYF
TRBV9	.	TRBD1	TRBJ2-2	TGTGCCAGCAGCGTCAACAGGGGCCGCACCGGGGAGCTGTTTTTT	CASSVNRGRTGELFF
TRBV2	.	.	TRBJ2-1	TGTGCCAGCAGTGAAGCGGTATTTGGGCAGGCCGATTCCTACAATGAGCAGTTCTTC	CASSEAVFGQADSYNEQFF
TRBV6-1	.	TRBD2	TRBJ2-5	TGTGCCAGCAGGGACAGCGGGGGGGCTGAGACCCAGTACTTC	CASRDSGGAETQYF
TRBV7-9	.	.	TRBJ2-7	TGTGCCAGCAGCTCTGGACAGTTCTACGAGCAGTACTTC	CASSSGQFYEQYF
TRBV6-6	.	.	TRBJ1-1	TGTGCCAGCAGTCAAATCGGGACAAAGAACACTGAAGCTTTCTTT	CASSQIGTKNTEAFF
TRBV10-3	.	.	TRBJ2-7	TGTGCCATCAGTGAGGAGGATCGGGGGGCCGTCTCCTACGAGCAGTACTTC	CAISEEDRGAVSYEQYF
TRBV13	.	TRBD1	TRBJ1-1	TGTGCCAGCAGCGTCGGACAGGGAAACACTGAAGCTTTCTTT	CASSVGQGNTEAFF
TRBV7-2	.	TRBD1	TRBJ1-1	TGTGCCAGCAGCTACAGGGGGGGGAACACTGAAGCTTTCTTT	CASSYRGGNTEAFF
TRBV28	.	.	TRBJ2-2	TGTGCCAGCAGCGGGGGGCAATATACCGGGGAGCTGTTTTTT	CASSGGQYTGELFF
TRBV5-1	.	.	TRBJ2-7	TGCGCCAGCAGCCCCCGGTCGCCTAACGAGCAGTACTTC	CASSPRSPNEQYF
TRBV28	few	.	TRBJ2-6	TGTGCCAGCACCCTAGGGAGCTCTGGGGCCAACGTCCTGACTTTC	CASTLGSSGANVLTF
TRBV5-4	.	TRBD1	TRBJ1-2	TGTGCCAGCAGCTTCGACAGGGTATCCTATGGCTACACCTTC	CASSFDRVSYGYTF
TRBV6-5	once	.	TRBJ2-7	TGTGCCAGCAGTTACGGGCGGGCCGCCTACGAGCAGTACTTC	CASSYGRAAYEQYF
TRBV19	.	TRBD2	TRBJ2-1	TGTGCCAGTAGTTCGTCGCCTAGCGGGGCGAGGGGTGAGCAGTTCTTC	CASSSSPSGARGEQFF
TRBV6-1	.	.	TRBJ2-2	TGTGCCAGCAGTGAAAAGAGGTACACCGGGGAGCTGTTTTTT	CASSEKRYTGELFF
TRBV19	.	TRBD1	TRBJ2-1	TGTGCCAGTAGTATTCTGGGACAGGGCCCCAATGAGCAGTTCTTC	CASSILGQGPNEQFF
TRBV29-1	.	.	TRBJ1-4	TGCAGCGTTGACGGGGGGCGCGCAGATGAAAAACTGTTTTTT	CSVDGGRADEKLFF
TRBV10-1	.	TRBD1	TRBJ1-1	TGCGCCAGCAGTGAGCCCAGACAGGGCTTGAACACTGAAGCTTTCTTT	CASSEPRQGLNTEAFF
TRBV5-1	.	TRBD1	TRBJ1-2	TGCGCCAGCAGCACGACCGGGACAGGCTATGGCTACACCTTC	CASSTTGTGYGYTF
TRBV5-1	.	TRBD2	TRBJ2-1	TGCGCCAGCAGCTTGGCCGAGATGGCGGGGGGGCTGTTCTTC	CASSLAEMAGGLFF
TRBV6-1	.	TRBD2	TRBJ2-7	TGTGCCAGCAGTGACCTAGCGGGGCTAACCGAGCAGTACTTC	CASSDLAGLTEQYF
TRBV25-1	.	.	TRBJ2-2	TGTGCCAGCAGTGGAGGCGGGGAGCTGTTTTTT	CASSGGGELFF
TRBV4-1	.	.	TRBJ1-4	TGCGCCAGCAGCGAAGTCCAGGGTTTGGATGAAAAACTGTTTTTT	CASSEVQGLDEKLFF
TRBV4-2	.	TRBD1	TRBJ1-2	TGTGCCAGCAGCCAAGTCGACAGGGGGGTGAGTGGCTACACCTTC	CASSQVDRGVSGYTF
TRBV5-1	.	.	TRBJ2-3	TGCGCCAGCAGCTTTGGCGAGGGCACAGATACGCAGTATTTT	CASSFGEGTDTQYF